A selection of T cell receptor beta chains follows, all from one sample in a study of blood T cell repertoires in COVID-19. TCRdb's copy holds only in-frame clones and misses some; the assay was immunoSEQ multiplex PCR. The profile shows some 150,000 clones, roughly 87% of them singletons. Material: peripheral blood. Every receptor here comes from a woman aged 55-69 years who had recovered from COVID-19. Each CDR3 is given with its conserved first and last residue. D genes are given only for firm matches. The listing skips clone size in some rows; elsewhere it reads once, few, many or a size class.

D	size	V	J	CDR3	DNA
-	-	TRBV19	TRBJ1-2	CASKRTAYYGYTF	TGTGCCAGTAAACGAACAGCCTACTATGGCTACACCTTC
TRBD1	-	TRBV5-1	TRBJ1-4	CASSLAGTGFNEKLFF	TGCGCCAGCAGCTTGGCGGGGACAGGGTTTAATGAAAAACTGTTTTTT
TRBD1	-	TRBV6-6	TRBJ1-2	CASRDDRGVYYGYTF	TGTGCCAGCAGGGACGACAGGGGAGTATACTATGGCTACACCTTC
-	-	TRBV11-2	TRBJ2-5	CASSLGTGGPTQETQYF	TGTGCCAGCAGCTTAGGTACCGGGGGGCCCACCCAAGAGACCCAGTACTTC
-	-	TRBV19	TRBJ1-2	CASSSNRDGAYGYTF	TGTGCCAGTAGTTCAAACAGGGATGGGGCCTATGGCTACACCTTC
-	-	TRBV5-1	TRBJ1-4	CASSLEGAGGKLFF	TGCGCCAGCAGCTTGGAGGGCGCAGGAGGAAAACTGTTTTTT
-	-	TRBV2	TRBJ2-3	CASRGDFSTDTQYF	TGTGCCAGCAGGGGGGACTTTAGCACAGATACGCAGTATTTT
TRBD1	-	TRBV3-1/TRBV3-2	TRBJ2-3	CASSPRQGLVQADTQYF	TGTGCCAGCAGCCCCCGACAGGGTCTGGTGCAGGCAGATACGCAGTATTTT
-	-	TRBV11-2	TRBJ2-1	CASSRLDNANNEQFF	TGTGCCAGCAGCCGGTTGGACAACGCTAACAATGAGCAGTTCTTC
-	-	TRBV7-8	TRBJ2-5	CASSAKGGGPQETQYF	TGTGCCAGCAGCGCCAAGGGAGGGGGGCCCCAAGAGACCCAGTACTTC
TRBD1	-	TRBV6-1	TRBJ1-1	CASSEVPGQMNEAFF	TGTGCCAGCAGTGAGGTACCGGGACAGATGAACGAAGCTTTCTTT
TRBD1	-	TRBV10-3	TRBJ1-1	CAISDRGDTEAFF	TGTGCCATCAGCGACAGGGGGGACACTGAAGCTTTCTTT
TRBD2	-	TRBV25-1	TRBJ2-3	CASSLRTSGTDTQYF	TGTGCCAGCAGTCTAAGGACTAGCGGCACAGATACGCAGTATTTT
-	-	TRBV18	TRBJ2-3	CASSRQEERPDTQYF	TGTGCCAGCTCACGACAGGAGGAACGACCAGATACGCAGTATTTT
-	-	TRBV18	TRBJ2-3	CASSPGGTDTQYF	TGTGCCAGCTCACCAGGGGGCACCGATACGCAGTATTTT
TRBD2	-	TRBV5-4	TRBJ2-1	CASSRSLAGNNEQFF	TGTGCCAGCAGCCGCTCTCTAGCGGGGAACAATGAGCAGTTCTTC
-	few	TRBV11-1	TRBJ2-7	CASSTGTTTYEQYF	TGTGCCAGCAGCACCGGGACAACTACCTACGAGCAGTACTTC
-	-	TRBV6-4	TRBJ1-1	CASSAGNTEAFF	TGTGCCAGCAGTGCGGGGAACACTGAAGCTTTCTTT
-	-	TRBV28	TRBJ2-5	CAAAGQPGETQYF	TGTGCCGCGGCGGGACAGCCGGGGGAGACCCAGTACTTC
TRBD2	-	TRBV10-1	TRBJ2-1	CASSEGTSGGDEQFF	TGCGCCAGCAGTGAGGGGACTAGCGGGGGAGATGAGCAGTTCTTC
TRBD1	-	TRBV5-1	TRBJ2-3	CASSLAGTGEDTQYF	TGCGCCAGCAGCTTGGCCGGGACAGGGGAAGATACGCAGTATTTT
-	-	TRBV7-9	TRBJ1-5	CASSLSEVYQPQHF	TGTGCCAGCAGCTTGTCAGAAGTTTATCAGCCCCAGCATTTT
-	-	TRBV27	TRBJ1-2	CASSRDFNGYTF	TGTGCCAGCAGTCGAGATTTTAATGGCTACACCTTC
TRBD2	-	TRBV7-3	TRBJ2-1	CASSSSGGASYNEQFF	TGTGCCAGCAGCTCTAGCGGGGGGGCCTCCTACAATGAGCAGTTCTTC
-	-	TRBV5-1	TRBJ2-7	CASSLGRGYYEQYF	TGCGCCAGCAGCTTGGGCAGGGGCTACTACGAGCAGTACTTC
-	once	TRBV19	TRBJ2-3	CASSPQGQDTQYF	TGTGCCAGTAGCCCACAGGGACAAGATACGCAGTATTTT
TRBD2	-	TRBV7-2	TRBJ2-1	CASSDPRGVNEQFF	TGTGCCAGCAGCGATCCCCGGGGGGTCAATGAGCAGTTCTTC
-	few	TRBV11-2	TRBJ2-1	CASSLGEVSSYNEQFF	TGTGCCAGCAGCTTAGGTGAAGTGAGCTCCTACAATGAGCAGTTCTTC
-	-	TRBV18	TRBJ1-1	CASSLSLQNTEAFF	TGTGCCAGCTCCCTATCGCTCCAGAACACTGAAGCTTTCTTT
-	-	TRBV7-5	TRBJ1-1	CARSSGGRVITEAFF	TGTGCCAGAAGCTCTGGCGGCAGGGTGATAACTGAAGCTTTCTTT
TRBD1	-	TRBV11-2	TRBJ2-5	CASSLFRDRVRTQYF	TGTGCCAGCAGCTTATTCCGGGACAGGGTGAGGACCCAGTACTTC
TRBD1	-	TRBV18	TRBJ2-5	CASSPGTVQETQYF	TGTGCCAGCTCACCGGGGACAGTGCAAGAGACCCAGTACTTC
-	-	TRBV4-1	TRBJ1-2	CASSQEVGLSPPPYGYTF	TGCGCCAGCAGCCAAGAAGTCGGACTCTCCCCACCACCCTATGGCTACACCTTC
-	-	TRBV20-1	TRBJ2-7	CSGTGNYEQYF	TGCAGTGGGACGGGGAACTACGAGCAGTACTTC
-	-	TRBV9	TRBJ2-5	CASSVSPGFPQETQYF	TGTGCCAGCAGCGTCAGCCCGGGTTTCCCTCAAGAGACCCAGTACTTC
-	-	TRBV5-1	TRBJ1-2	CASSLGAGPNYGYTF	TGCGCCAGCAGCTTGGGGGCAGGCCCTAACTATGGCTACACCTTC
TRBD1	-	TRBV7-2	TRBJ1-2	CASSLAGNRGNRNYGYTF	TGTGCCAGCAGCTTAGCGGGGAACAGGGGGAATCGTAACTATGGCTACACCTTC
-	-	TRBV6-5	TRBJ2-7	CASIRQASYEQYF	TGTGCCAGCATTCGACAGGCCTCCTACGAGCAGTACTTC
-	-	TRBV4-2	TRBJ2-4	CASSQEVWLAKNIQYF	TGTGCCAGCAGCCAAGAAGTATGGCTAGCCAAAAACATTCAGTACTTC
TRBD2	many	TRBV30	TRBJ2-7	CAWSDGLESEQYF	TGTGCCTGGAGTGACGGACTAGAGAGCGAGCAGTACTTC
TRBD1	few	TRBV10-2	TRBJ2-1	CASRTTGTGGYNEQFF	TGCGCCAGCAGAACTACCGGGACAGGGGGTTACAATGAGCAGTTCTTC
-	-	TRBV12-3/TRBV12-4	TRBJ1-1	CASKLQETEAFF	TGTGCCAGCAAACTACAGGAAACTGAAGCTTTCTTT
TRBD1	-	TRBV30	TRBJ2-7	CAWSLWTGTLYF	TGTGCCTGGAGTCTATGGACAGGGACGTTGTACTTC